This TCR beta chain originates from a study of technical replicates of blood from a handful of donors. There are 16 residues in the CDR3. The V gene end was trimmed by 4 bases and the J gene end by 5 bases; junction bases not matched to a gene: 8. The germline CDR1 and CDR2 sequences are LNHNV and YYDKDF (reference sequence). TCRdb's copy holds only in-frame clones and misses some; the assay was immunoSEQ multiplex PCR. The repertoire has 65,000 to 85,000 clones, roughly 91% of them found once; the top ten carry 0.3% to 0.45%. The sequence was obtained from a human donor in good health. The sequenced material came from T cells isolated from PBMCs. V gene TRBV15 combines with J gene TRBJ1-3; 10 nucleotides line up with TRBD1. The CDR3 loop is CATSKQGTGARNTIYF. The CDR3 bases are TGTGCCACCAGCAAGCAGGGGACAGGGGCCCGAAACACCATATATTTT.